This T cell receptor beta chain was identified in a study of shared clonotypes between healthy human individuals. Study-level results: An anticipated effect of sequencing depth on clonotype sharing among donors was recognized.

A note on this clone: Antigen: not known.

Recent acute infections and vaccinations were absent in the healthy HIV-negative adult donors. The data were produced by immunoSEQ multiplex PCR, yet TCRdb's version contains in-frame clones alone and is incomplete. The sample shows roughly 490,000 clones, 70% to 80% of them seen only once. Germline V CDR1 and CDR2: MDHEN, SYDVKM. The CDR3 is 15 residues long. V was cut by 11 bases and J by 5 bases, with 24 bases left in between. The V call is TRBV28, the J call TRBJ2-5; tentative D call: TRBD2 (5 bases). The material sequenced was PBMCs. This clonotype originated in a woman in her 40s in good health. Some clones in this sample may be carry-over from other donors' samples. As DNA, the CDR3 is TGTGCCTCGTCGACGGGGTACACCCTGGTGGAGACCCAGTACTTC. It is translated as CASSTGYTLVETQYF.